The TCR beta chain described here comes from a study of T-cell reconstitution after alpha-beta-depleted transplantation in children. This clonotype was seen a few times. Its antigen is not known. V was trimmed by 5 bases and J by 6 bases, leaving 17 bases between them. Per the germline V gene, CDR1 is SEHNR and CDR2 is FQNEAQ (reference sequence). The CDR3 has 14 amino acids. Points from the study as a whole: About two months after transplant, alpha-beta T cells reportedly came from several hundred expanded graft clones.

Unique molecular identifiers tagged the TCRbeta library. MiXCR, run by TCRdb on the PCR reads, gives a single entry per CDR3 protein. The sample records hundreds of thousands of distinct CDR3 sequences, around 12% being singletons. Sequenced here: PBMCs, sampled before TCRalphabeta/CD19-depleted stem cell transplant. This receptor was taken from a girl aged 2 to 10 with congenital amegakaryocytic thrombocytopenia, due to receive a stem cell transplant. The V and J genes are TRBV7-9 and TRBJ2-7, with D perhaps TRBD2 (5 bases). The CDR3 sequence: CASSTQLRAGEQYF. The CDR3 nucleotides read TGTGCCAGCAGCACCCAATTGAGGGCGGGCGAGCAGTACTTC.